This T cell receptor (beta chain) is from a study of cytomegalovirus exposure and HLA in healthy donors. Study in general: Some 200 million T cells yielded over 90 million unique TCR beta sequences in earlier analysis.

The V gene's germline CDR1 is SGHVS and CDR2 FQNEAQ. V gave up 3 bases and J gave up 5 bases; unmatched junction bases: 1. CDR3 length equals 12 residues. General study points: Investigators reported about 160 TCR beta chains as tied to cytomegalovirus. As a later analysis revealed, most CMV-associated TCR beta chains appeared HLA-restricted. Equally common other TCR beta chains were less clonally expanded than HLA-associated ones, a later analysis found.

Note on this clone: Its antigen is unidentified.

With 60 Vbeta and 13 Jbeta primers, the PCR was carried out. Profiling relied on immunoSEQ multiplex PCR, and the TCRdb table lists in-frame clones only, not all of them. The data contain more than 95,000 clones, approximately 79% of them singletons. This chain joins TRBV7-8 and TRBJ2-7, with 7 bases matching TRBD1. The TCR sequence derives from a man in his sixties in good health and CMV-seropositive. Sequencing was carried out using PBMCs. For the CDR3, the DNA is TGTGCCAGCAGCTTGACAGGGAACGAGCAGTACTTC. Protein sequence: CASSLTGNEQYF.